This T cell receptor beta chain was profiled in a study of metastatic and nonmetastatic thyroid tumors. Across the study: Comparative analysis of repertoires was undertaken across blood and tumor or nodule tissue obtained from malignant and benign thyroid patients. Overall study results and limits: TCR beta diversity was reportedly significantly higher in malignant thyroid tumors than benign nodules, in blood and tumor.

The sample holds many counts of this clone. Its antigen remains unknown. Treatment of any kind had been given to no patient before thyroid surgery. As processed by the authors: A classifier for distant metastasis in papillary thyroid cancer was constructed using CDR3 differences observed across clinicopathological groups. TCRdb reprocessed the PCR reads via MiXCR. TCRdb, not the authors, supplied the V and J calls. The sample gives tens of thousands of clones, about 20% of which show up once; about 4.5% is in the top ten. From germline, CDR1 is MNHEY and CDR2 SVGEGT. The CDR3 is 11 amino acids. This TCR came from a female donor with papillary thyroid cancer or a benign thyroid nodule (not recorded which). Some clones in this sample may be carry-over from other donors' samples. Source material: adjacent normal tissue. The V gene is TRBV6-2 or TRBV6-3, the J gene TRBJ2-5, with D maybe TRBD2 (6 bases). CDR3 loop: CATGRGETQYF. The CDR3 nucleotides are TGTGCGACGGGGCGGGGAGAGACCCAGTACTTC.